This T cell receptor beta chain was retrieved from a study of T cell changes during pregnancy in multiple sclerosis. TCRdb keeps only in-frame clones here, not all; method: immunoSEQ multiplex PCR. The sample has some 55,000 clones, about 91% seen once. J was trimmed by 5 bases and V by 1 base; bases with no gene match: 4. Germline-derived CDR1 and CDR2 are SGHRS and YFSETQ. This CDR3 is built from 14 residues. The chain uses TRBV5-1 and TRBJ2-3; 7 bases fit TRBD1. Sequenced material: peripheral blood, taken after pregnancy. The clonotype comes from a female donor in good health, enrolled as a control in a pregnancy study. This CDR3 reads CASSLRQGQDTQYF. For the CDR3, the DNA is TGCGCCAGCAGCTTGAGACAGGGTCAAGATACGCAGTATTTT.